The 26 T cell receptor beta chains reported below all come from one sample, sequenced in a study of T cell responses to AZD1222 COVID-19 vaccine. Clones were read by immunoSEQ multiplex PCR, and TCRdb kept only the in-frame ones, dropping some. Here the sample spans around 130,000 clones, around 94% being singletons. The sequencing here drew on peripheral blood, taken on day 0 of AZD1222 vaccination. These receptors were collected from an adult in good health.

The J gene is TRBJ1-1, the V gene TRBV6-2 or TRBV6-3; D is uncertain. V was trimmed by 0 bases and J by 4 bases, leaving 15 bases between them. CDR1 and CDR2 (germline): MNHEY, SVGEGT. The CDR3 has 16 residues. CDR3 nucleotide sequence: TGTGCCAGCAGTTACTCGGAAGGACGGCCCAGCACTGAAGCTTTCTTT. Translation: CASSYSEGRPSTEAFF.

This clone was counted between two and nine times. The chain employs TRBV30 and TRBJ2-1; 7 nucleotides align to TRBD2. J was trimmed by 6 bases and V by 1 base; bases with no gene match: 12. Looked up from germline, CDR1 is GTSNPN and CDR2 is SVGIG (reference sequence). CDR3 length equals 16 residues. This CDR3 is CAWSGPTLLAPNEQFF. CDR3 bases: TGTGCCTGGAGTGGTCCCACTCTACTAGCGCCCAATGAGCAGTTCTTC. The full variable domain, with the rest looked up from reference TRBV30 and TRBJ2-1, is SQTIHQWPATLVQPVGSPLSLECTVEGTSNPNLYWYRQAAGRGLQLLFYSVGIGQISSEVPQNLSASRPQDRQFILSSKKLLLSDSGFYLCAWSGPTLLAPNEQFFGPGTRLTVL.

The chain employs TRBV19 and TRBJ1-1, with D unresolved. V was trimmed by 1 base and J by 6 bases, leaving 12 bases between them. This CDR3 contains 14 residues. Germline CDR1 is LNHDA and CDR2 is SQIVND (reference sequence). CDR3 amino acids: CASSIGAQIAEAFF. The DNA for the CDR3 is TGTGCCAGTAGTATAGGGGCACAGATTGCTGAAGCTTTCTTT.

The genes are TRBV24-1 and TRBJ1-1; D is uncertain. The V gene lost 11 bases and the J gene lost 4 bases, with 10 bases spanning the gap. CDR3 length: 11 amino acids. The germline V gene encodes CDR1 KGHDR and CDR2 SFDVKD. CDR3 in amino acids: CASHPGTEAFF. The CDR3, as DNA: TGTGCCAGCCATCCTGGCACTGAAGCTTTCTTT.

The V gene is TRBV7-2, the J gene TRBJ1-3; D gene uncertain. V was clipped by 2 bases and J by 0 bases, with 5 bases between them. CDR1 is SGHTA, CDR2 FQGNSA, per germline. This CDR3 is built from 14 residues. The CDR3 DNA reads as TGTGCCAGCAGCTTACCAGGCTCTGGAAACACCATATATTTT. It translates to CASSLPGSGNTIYF. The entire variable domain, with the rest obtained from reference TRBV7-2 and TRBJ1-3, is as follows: GAGVSQSPSNKVTEKGKDVELRCDPISGHTALYWYRQSLGQGLEFLIYFQGNSAPDKSGLPSDRFSAERTGGSVSTLTIQRTQQEDSAVYLCASSLPGSGNTIYFGEGSWLTVV.

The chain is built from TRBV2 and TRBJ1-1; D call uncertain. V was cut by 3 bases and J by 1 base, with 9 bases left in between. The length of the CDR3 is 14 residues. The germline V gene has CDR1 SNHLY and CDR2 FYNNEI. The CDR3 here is CASSDQVRNTEAFF. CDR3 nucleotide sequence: TGTGCCAGCAGTGATCAGGTCAGGAACACTGAAGCTTTCTTT.

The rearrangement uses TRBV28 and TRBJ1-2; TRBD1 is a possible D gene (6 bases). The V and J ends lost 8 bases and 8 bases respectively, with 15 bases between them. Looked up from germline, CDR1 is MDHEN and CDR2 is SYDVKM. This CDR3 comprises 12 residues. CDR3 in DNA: TGTGCCAGCTCACAGGGACCCCGCGGCTACACCTTC. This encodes CASSQGPRGYTF.

The CDR3 loop is CASSQDVVGSYEQYF. The CDR3 region has the DNA TGCGCCAGCAGCCAAGATGTAGTGGGGTCCTACGAGCAGTACTTC. The rearrangement joins TRBV4-1 to TRBJ2-7; D not resolved. CDR3 length: 15 residues. Germline CDR1 reads MGHRA; CDR2 reads YSYEKL. The ends were cut back, 0 bases at V and 1 base at J, with 10 bases in the middle.

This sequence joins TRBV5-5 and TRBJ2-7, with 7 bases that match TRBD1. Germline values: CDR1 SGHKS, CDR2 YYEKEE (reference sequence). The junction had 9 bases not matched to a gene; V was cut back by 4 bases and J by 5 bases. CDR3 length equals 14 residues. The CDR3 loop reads CASSPRQGINEQYF. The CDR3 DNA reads TGTGCCAGCAGCCCGAGACAGGGTATCAACGAGCAGTACTTC.

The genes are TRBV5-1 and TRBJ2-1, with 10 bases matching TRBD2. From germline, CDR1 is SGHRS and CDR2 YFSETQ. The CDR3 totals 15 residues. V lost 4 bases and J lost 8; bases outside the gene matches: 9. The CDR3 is CASSTGTSDMYEQFF. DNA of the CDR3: TGCGCCAGCAGCACCGGGACTAGCGATATGTATGAGCAGTTCTTC.

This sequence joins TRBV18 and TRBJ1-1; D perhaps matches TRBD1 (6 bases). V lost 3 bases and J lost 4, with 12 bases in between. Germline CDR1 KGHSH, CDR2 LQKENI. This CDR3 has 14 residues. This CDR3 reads CASSPDRTTTEAFF. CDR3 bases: TGTGCCAGCTCACCCGACAGGACTACCACTGAAGCTTTCTTT.

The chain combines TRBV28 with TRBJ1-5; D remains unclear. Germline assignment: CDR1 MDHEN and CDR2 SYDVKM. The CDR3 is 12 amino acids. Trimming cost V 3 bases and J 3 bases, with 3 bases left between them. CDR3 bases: TGTGCCAGCAGTTTTTACAATCAGCCCCAGCATTTT. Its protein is CASSFYNQPQHF.

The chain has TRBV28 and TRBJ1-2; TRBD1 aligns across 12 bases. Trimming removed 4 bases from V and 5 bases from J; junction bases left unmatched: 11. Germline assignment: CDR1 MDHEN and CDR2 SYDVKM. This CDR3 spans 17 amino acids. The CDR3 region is CASSSHRRDRGLYGYTF. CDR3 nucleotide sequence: TGTGCCAGCAGTTCGCACCGCCGGGACAGGGGGCTTTATGGCTACACCTTC.

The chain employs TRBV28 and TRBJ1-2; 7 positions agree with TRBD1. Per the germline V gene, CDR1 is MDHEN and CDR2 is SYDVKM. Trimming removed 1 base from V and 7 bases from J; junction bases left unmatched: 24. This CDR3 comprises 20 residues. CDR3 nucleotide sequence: TGTGCCAGCAGTTTATCTCTAGGCGTTTCGGTAGGGGGCGGATATGGTGGCTACACCTTC. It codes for CASSLSLGVSVGGGYGGYTF.

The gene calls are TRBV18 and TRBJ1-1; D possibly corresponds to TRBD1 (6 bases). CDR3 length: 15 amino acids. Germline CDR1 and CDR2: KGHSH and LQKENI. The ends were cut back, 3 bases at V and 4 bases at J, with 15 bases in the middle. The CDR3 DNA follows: TGTGCCAGCTCACCGGGGGCTCGAGGAGGCACTGAAGCTTTCTTT. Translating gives CASSPGARGGTEAFF.

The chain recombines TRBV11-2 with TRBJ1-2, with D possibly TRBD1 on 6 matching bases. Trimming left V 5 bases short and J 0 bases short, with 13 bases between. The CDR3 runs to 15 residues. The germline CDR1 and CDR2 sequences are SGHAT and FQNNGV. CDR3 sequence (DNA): TGTGCCAGCAGCCCCCTTGACAGGACTAACTATGGCTACACCTTC. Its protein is CASSPLDRTNYGYTF.

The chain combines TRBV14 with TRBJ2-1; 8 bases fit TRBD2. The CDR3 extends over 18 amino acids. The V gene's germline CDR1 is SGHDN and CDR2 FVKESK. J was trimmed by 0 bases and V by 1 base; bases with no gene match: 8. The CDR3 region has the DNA TGTGCCAGCAGCCAAGGGGCGGGAGGACACTACTCCTACAATGAGCAGTTCTTC. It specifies CASSQGAGGHYSYNEQFF.

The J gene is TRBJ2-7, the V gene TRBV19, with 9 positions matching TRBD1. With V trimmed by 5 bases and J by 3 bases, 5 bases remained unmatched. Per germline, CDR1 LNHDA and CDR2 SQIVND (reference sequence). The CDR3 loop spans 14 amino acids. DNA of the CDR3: TGTGCCAGTAGTCCTGGACAGGGGTTCTACGAGCAGTACTTC. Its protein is CASSPGQGFYEQYF.

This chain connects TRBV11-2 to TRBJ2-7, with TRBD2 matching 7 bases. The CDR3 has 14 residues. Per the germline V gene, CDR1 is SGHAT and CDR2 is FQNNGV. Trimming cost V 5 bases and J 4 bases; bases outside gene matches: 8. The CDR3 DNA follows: TGTGCCAGCAGCCTTGGGGCTAGCGGATACGAGCAGTACTTC. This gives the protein CASSLGASGYEQYF.

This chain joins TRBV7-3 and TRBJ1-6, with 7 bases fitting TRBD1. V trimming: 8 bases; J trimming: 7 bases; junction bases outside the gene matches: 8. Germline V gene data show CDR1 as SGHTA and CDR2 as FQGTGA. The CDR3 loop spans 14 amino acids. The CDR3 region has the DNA TGTGCCAGCCGACCCGGGACAGCGAATTCACCCCTCCACTTT. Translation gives CASRPGTANSPLHF.

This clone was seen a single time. CDR3 amino acids: CAISDFGRSYEQYF. The CDR3 DNA is TGTGCCATCAGTGATTTTGGCAGATCATACGAGCAGTACTTC. This sequence joins TRBV10-3 and TRBJ2-7; D is undetermined. Germline V gene data show CDR1 as ENHRY and CDR2 as SYGVKD. This CDR3 is 14 amino acids long. Trimming took off 3 bases at V and 4 bases at J, with 13 bases between the two ends.

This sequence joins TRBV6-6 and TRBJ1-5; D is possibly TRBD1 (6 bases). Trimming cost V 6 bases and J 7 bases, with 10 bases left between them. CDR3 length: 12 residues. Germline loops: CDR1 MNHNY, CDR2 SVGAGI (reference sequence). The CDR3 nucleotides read TGTGCCAGCAGCAACAGGGTCCAGCCCCAGCATTTT. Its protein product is CASSNRVQPQHF.

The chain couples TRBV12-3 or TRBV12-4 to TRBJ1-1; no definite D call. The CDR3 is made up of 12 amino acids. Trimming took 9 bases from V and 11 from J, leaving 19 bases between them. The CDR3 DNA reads TGTGCCAGTTCTGTTAGGGCGGCGAGGGCTTTCTTT. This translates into CASSVRAARAFF.

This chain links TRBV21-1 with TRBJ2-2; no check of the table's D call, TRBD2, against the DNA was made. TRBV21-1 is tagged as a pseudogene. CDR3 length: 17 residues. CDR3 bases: TGTGCCAGCAGCAAACGGACTAGCGGAAAGAACACCGGGGAGCTGTTTTTT. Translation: CASSKRTSGKNTGELFF.

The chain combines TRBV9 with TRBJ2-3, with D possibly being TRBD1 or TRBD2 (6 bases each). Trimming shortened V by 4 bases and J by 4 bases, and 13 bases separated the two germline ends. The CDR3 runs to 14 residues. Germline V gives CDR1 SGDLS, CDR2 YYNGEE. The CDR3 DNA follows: TGTGCCAGCAGCTCAAGGGGGGAGGCAGATACGCAGTATTTT. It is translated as CASSSRGEADTQYF.

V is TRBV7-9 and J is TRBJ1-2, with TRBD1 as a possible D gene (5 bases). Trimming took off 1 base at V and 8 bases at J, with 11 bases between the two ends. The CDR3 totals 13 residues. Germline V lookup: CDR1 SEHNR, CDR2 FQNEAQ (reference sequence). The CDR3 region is CASSLGGAQGYTF. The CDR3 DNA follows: TGTGCCAGCAGCTTAGGCGGGGCGCAGGGCTACACCTTC.